This T cell receptor beta chain is drawn from a study of patients and donors after allogeneic stem cell transplantation. TCRdb reanalysed the RT-PCR reads using MiXCR and keeps one entry per CDR3 protein. The sample records roughly 880,000 distinct CDR3 sequences, roughly 18% being singletons. Per germline, CDR1 SQVTM and CDR2 ANQGSEA. V was pared by 7 bases and J by 0 bases, with 12 bases between. The CDR3 sequence is 13 residues long. This clonotype was counted only a few times. The chain recombines TRBV29-1 with TRBJ1-1; D gene uncertain. Sequences were obtained from blood, either unsorted or a sorted T cell fraction (not recorded which). This clonotype originated in a human donor who was either an allogeneic HSCT recipient or a stem cell or donor lymphocyte infusion donor (not recorded which). It is not recorded whose cells these are; they may come from a transplant donor. The CDR3 here is CSGLPNVNTEAFF. Written as DNA, the CDR3 is TGCAGCGGGCTACCAAATGTGAACACTGAAGCTTTCTTT.